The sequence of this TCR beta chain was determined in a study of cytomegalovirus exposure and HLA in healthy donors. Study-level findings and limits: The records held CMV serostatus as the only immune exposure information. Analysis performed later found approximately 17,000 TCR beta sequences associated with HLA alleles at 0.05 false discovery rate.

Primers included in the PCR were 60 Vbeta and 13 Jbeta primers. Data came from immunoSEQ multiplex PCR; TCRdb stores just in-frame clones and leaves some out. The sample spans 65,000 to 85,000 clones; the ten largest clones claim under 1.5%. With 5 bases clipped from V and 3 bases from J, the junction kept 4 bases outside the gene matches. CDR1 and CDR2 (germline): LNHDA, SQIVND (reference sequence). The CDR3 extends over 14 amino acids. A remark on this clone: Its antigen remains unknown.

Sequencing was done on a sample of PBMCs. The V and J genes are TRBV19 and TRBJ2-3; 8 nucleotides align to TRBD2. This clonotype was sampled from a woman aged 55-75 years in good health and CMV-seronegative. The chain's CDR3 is CASSPGLDTDTQYF. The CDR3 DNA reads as TGTGCCAGTAGTCCGGGACTAGATACAGATACGCAGTATTTT.